Each of the 13 T cell receptor beta chains below was sequenced from the same sample in a study of Graves' ophthalmopathy and Graves' hyperthyroidism. RNA transcripts were the source from which TCR beta CDR3 regions were amplified. HTBI primers primed a first-round RT-PCR, and a second-round multiplex PCR followed. TCRdb re-analysed the multiplex PCR reads in MiXCR, keeping a single row per CDR3 protein. Found here are about 230,000 distinct CDR3 sequences, around 50% of them singletons; the top ten hold over 40%. The sample was peripheral blood. Source of these receptors: an adult man with Graves' ophthalmopathy.

The rearrangement joins TRBV9 to TRBJ2-2; 8 positions match TRBD2. Germline loops: CDR1 SGDLS, CDR2 YYNGEE. Germline trimming cut 2 bases from V and 4 bases from J; bases unmatched to any gene: 4. This CDR3 has 15 amino acids. CDR3 region: CASSVGGRSTGELFF. CDR3 in DNA: TGTGCCAGCAGCGTTGGCGGGAGGAGCACCGGGGAGCTGTTTTTT.

The chain recombines TRBV20-1 with TRBJ2-5, with D hard to call. Germline V gene lookup returns CDR1 DFQATT and CDR2 SNEGSKA (reference sequence). The CDR3 runs 12 residues. V was shortened by 5 bases and J by 4 bases, with 11 bases between the two germline ends. The CDR3 coding sequence is TGCAGTGCTCTACGCGGCTCAGAGACCCAGTACTTC. Protein product: CSALRGSETQYF.

The rearrangement uses TRBV14 and TRBJ1-2; 7 bases match TRBD1. The germline V gene encodes CDR1 SGHDN and CDR2 FVKESK. The V segment lost 4 bases and the J segment 7 bases; nucleotides outside the gene matches: 9. CDR3 length: 14 amino acids. CDR3 in amino acids: CASSPHRDSGGYTF. The CDR3 nucleotides read TGTGCCAGCAGCCCCCACCGGGACAGCGGTGGCTACACCTTC.

This chain links TRBV19 with TRBJ2-7, with D perhaps TRBD1 or TRBD2 (5 bases each). V shed 6 bases and J shed 0 bases, with 15 bases lying between them. Per the germline V gene, CDR1 is LNHDA and CDR2 is SQIVND (reference sequence). The CDR3 is 15 residues long. The CDR3 loop reads CASSDSDSSSYEQYF. As DNA, the CDR3 is TGTGCCAGTAGCGATAGCGACAGCAGCTCCTACGAGCAGTACTTC.

The chain uses TRBV7-9 and TRBJ2-2; tentative D call: TRBD1 (7 bases). Trimming removed 1 base at V and 5 bases at J, with 11 bases between. This CDR3 is 15 amino acids long. The V gene's germline CDR1 is SEHNR and CDR2 FQNEAQ (reference sequence). The CDR3 nucleotides read TGTGCCAGCAGCTTAGGGCCAGGGGGGACCGGGGAGCTGTTTTTT. Amino acid sequence: CASSLGPGGTGELFF.

V gene TRBV5-4 combines with J gene TRBJ1-2; D is perhaps TRBD1 (6 bases). Per germline, CDR1 SGHNT and CDR2 YYREEE (reference sequence). The CDR3 is 14 residues long. Trimming removed 5 bases from V and 2 bases from J, with 13 bases in between. The CDR3 spells CASRHGGQNYGYTF. In nucleotides, the CDR3 is TGTGCCAGCAGACACGGGGGGCAGAACTATGGCTACACCTTC. Variable domain in full (rest from reference TRBV5-4 and TRBJ1-2): ETGVTQSPTHLIKTRGQQVTLRCSSQSGHNTVSWYQQALGQGPQFIFQYYREEENGRGNFPPRFSGLQFPNYSSELNVNALELDDSALYLCASRHGGQNYGYTFGSGTRLTVV.

This chain joins TRBV7-2 and TRBJ2-2, with 10 bases that match TRBD2. The CDR3 has 16 amino acids. CDR1 and CDR2 from the germline V gene are SGHTA and FQGNSA. The trim removed 6 bases at V and 5 bases at J, leaving 9 bases unmatched. The DNA for the CDR3 is TGTGCCAGCAGTGCCCCTAGCGGGAGAGGTACCGGGGAGCTGTTTTTT. The encoded protein is CASSAPSGRGTGELFF.

A word on this clonotype: A junction end diverges from the germline sequence, so it may reflect a read error. The gene calls are TRBV10-3 and TRBJ2-2, with a possible D match to TRBD1 (5 bases). This CDR3 is built from 13 residues. Germline V gene data show CDR1 as ENHRY and CDR2 as SYGVKD. The chain's CDR3 is CASSGRVFGELFF. The CDR3 coding sequence is TGTGCCAGCAGTGGCAGGGTCTTCGGGGAGCTGTTTTTT.

The chain has TRBV20-1 and TRBJ2-5; D remains ambiguous. The CDR3 runs 12 residues. The V end lost 3 bases, the J end lost 5 bases, and 10 bases lay between the germline ends. CDR1 is DFQATT, CDR2 SNEGSKA, per germline (reference sequence). The CDR3 sequence is CSARDDTETQYF. Written as DNA, the CDR3 is TGCAGTGCTAGGGATGATACTGAGACCCAGTACTTC.

V and J are TRBV10-3 and TRBJ2-7; 7 positions agree with TRBD1. The V gene's germline CDR1 is ENHRY and CDR2 SYGVKD. Trimming removed 11 bases from V and 5 bases from J; junction bases left unmatched: 12. The CDR3 runs to 13 residues. Here the CDR3 DNA reads TGTGCCTGGAGTGGCAGTGGGACAGACGAGCAGTACTTC. This gives the protein CAWSGSGTDEQYF.

J is TRBJ1-1 and V is TRBV2; maybe TRBD1 (5 bases). Trimming cost V 7 bases and J 1 base, with 16 bases left between them. The germline V gene has CDR1 SNHLY and CDR2 FYNNEI. This CDR3 has 15 amino acids. CDR3 loop: CASTRDAGTNTEAFF. CDR3 nucleotides: TGTGCCAGCACCCGGGACGCAGGAACGAACACTGAAGCTTTCTTT.

The chain combines TRBV2 with TRBJ2-7; TRBD1 aligns across 7 bases. This CDR3 has 14 residues. Germline CDR1 is SNHLY and CDR2 is FYNNEI. Trimming at V came to 2 bases and at J to 2 bases, leaving 3 bases not matched to a gene. CDR3 DNA sequence: TGTGCCAGCAGTGAAACGACAGGGACCTACGAGCAGTACTTC. Amino acid sequence: CASSETTGTYEQYF.

The CDR3 region has the DNA TGCGCCAGCAGTGAGAAATTAACGAAGACAGGGCGTGATGGCTACACCTTC. It codes for CASSEKLTKTGRDGYTF. This chain connects TRBV10-1 to TRBJ1-2; 7 bases fit TRBD1. This CDR3 has 17 amino acids. The V gene's germline CDR1 is WNHNN and CDR2 SYGVQD (reference sequence). Losses at the gene ends were 2 bases for V and 6 bases for J; bases not matched to a gene: 15.